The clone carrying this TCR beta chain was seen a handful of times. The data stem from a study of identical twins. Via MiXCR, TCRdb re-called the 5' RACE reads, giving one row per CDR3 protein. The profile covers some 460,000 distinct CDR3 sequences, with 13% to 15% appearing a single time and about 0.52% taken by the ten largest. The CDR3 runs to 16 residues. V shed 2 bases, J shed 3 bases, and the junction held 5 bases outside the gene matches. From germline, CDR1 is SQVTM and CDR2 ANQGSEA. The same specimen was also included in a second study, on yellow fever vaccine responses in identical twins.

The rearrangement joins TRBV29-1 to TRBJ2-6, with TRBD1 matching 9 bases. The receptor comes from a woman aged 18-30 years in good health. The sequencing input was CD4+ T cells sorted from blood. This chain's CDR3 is CSVERTGAVGANVLTF. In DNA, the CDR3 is TGCAGCGTTGAAAGGACAGGGGCGGTTGGGGCCAACGTCCTGACTTTC.